The clone carrying this TCR beta chain showed up just a few times. Its antigen is unknown. The data are from a study of Graves' ophthalmopathy and Graves' hyperthyroidism. RNA served as the template for amplifying TCR beta CDR3 regions. In the first round, RT-PCR was carried out with HTBI primers, and a multiplex PCR formed the second round. TCRdb re-derived calls from the multiplex PCR reads in MiXCR, one entry per CDR3 protein. The repertoire holds about 1.1 million distinct CDR3 sequences, roughly two fifths seen once, with around 10% in the top ten. Study-wide results and limits: Most thyroid-expanded clonotypes exceeding 0.001 frequency were also found in blood.

The CDR3 totals 20 residues. Germline V gives CDR1 SGHVS, CDR2 FQNEAQ. The trim removed 1 base at V and 0 bases at J, leaving 10 bases unmatched. Material for sequencing was peripheral blood or thyroid tissue (not recorded which). The V call is TRBV7-8, the J call TRBJ2-6; 9 nucleotides match TRBD1. This clonotype was obtained from an adult man with Graves' hyperthyroidism. The CDR3 DNA reads as TGTGCCAGCAGCTTAGATCTCGGGACAGGGACCTTCTCTGGGGCCAACGTCCTGACTTTC. The encoded protein is CASSLDLGTGTFSGANVLTF.